This is a list of T cell receptor beta chains from one sample in a study of blood T cell repertoires in COVID-19. Some clones are missing from TCRdb's copy, which holds only in-frame ones; the method was immunoSEQ multiplex PCR. Altogether some 180,000 clones are present, around nine tenths being singletons, with the ten largest covering 6%. The sample taken for sequencing was peripheral blood. All receptors come from a man in his forties with active or convalescent COVID-19. Both conserved end residues are part of each CDR3. The D gene is left open where the match is weak. Not all rows give a size; the values are once, few, many and, for expanded clones, a class.

j_gene,d_gene,abundance,v_gene,CDR3nt,CDR3aa
TRBJ1-5,TRBD1,.,TRBV4-1,TGCGCCAGCAGGGGGACAGGGATTCAGCCCCAGCATTTT,CASRGTGIQPQHF
TRBJ2-2,TRBD1,.,TRBV19,TGTGCCAGTATTGACAGGGACACCGGGGAGCTGTTTTTT,CASIDRDTGELFF
TRBJ1-5,TRBD1,.,TRBV10-3,TGTGCCATCAGTGAGTTCGGGACAGAACCCAATCAGCCCCAGCATTTT,CAISEFGTEPNQPQHF
TRBJ2-4,TRBD1,.,TRBV7-2,TGTGCCAGCAGCTTAGAAAGGACAGGAATTCAGTACTTC,CASSLERTGIQYF
TRBJ2-7,TRBD2,.,TRBV3-1/TRBV3-2,TGTGCCAGCAGCCAAGAGGCCGGGAGGATCCCCGAGCAGTACTTC,CASSQEAGRIPEQYF
TRBJ1-5,.,.,TRBV28,TGTGCCAGCAGTGAACGCACCCCAGGGCTAATTAAGCCCCAGCATTTT,CASSERTPGLIKPQHF
TRBJ1-1,.,.,TRBV7-2,TGTGCCAGCAGCTTGGGGGGGAAGAGGGCTGAAGCTTTCTTT,CASSLGGKRAEAFF
TRBJ1-1,.,once,TRBV5-5,TGTGCCAGCAGCTTGGCCTCGACAGACAATGAAGCTTTCTTT,CASSLASTDNEAFF
TRBJ2-7,TRBD1,once,TRBV15,TGTGCCACCAGCAGAGATCAAGGGACAGGGGGCCTCGAGCAGTACTTC,CATSRDQGTGGLEQYF
TRBJ1-5,TRBD1,.,TRBV30,TGTGCCTGGAGTATCCATTCTAAGACAGGGGCTCAGCCCCAGCATTTT,CAWSIHSKTGAQPQHF
TRBJ2-6,.,.,TRBV5-1,TGCGCCAGCAGCTCTGGGGCAGTTGTCGTTGGGGCCAACGTCCTGACTTTC,CASSSGAVVVGANVLTF
TRBJ2-7,TRBD1,.,TRBV11-3,TGTGCCAGCAGCTTCGGAGGGACAGGGGCCTACGAGCAGTACTTC,CASSFGGTGAYEQYF
TRBJ1-2,TRBD1,.,TRBV28,TGTGCCAGCAGCGGGGACAGGGCTGGCTACACCTTC,CASSGDRAGYTF
TRBJ1-1,.,.,TRBV7-6,TGTGCCAGCAGCTTTCCGGGGGGCGCGGGAACTGAAGCTTTCTTT,CASSFPGGAGTEAFF